Following are 15 T cell receptor beta chains from one sample sequenced in a study of T cell changes during pregnancy in multiple sclerosis. Data came from immunoSEQ multiplex PCR; TCRdb stores just in-frame clones and leaves some out. The sample lists 55,000 to 70,000 clones; around 90% were seen once. The source was peripheral blood, collected in the second trimester of pregnancy. These receptors originate from a female donor in good health, enrolled as a control in a pregnancy study.

The chain has TRBV6-5 and TRBJ1-4; TRBD1 matches at 9 bases. The CDR3 has 15 residues. V gave up 7 bases and J gave up 3 bases; unmatched junction bases: 6. Germline V gene data show CDR1 as MNHEY and CDR2 as SVGAGI. The CDR3 coding sequence is TGTGCCAGCAATAACAGGGGGCACGCTAATGAAAAACTGTTTTTT. Translating it yields CASNNRGHANEKLFF.

The rearrangement uses TRBV18 and TRBJ1-1; 9 nucleotides match TRBD1. The germline CDR1 and CDR2 sequences are KGHSH and LQKENI. Losses at the gene ends were 5 bases for V and 3 bases for J; bases not matched to a gene: 7. The CDR3 runs 15 residues. CDR3: CASSVTGGSDTEAFF. CDR3 nucleotides: TGTGCCAGCTCAGTCACAGGGGGCTCAGACACTGAAGCTTTCTTT.

This rearrangement joins TRBV19 to TRBJ1-1; D ambiguous. V was trimmed by 8 bases and J by 0 bases, leaving 4 bases between them. The length of the CDR3 is 11 residues. CDR1 LNHDA and CDR2 SQIVND come from the germline V gene (reference sequence). The DNA of the CDR3 is TGTGCCAGTTCAATGAACACTGAAGCTTTCTTT. Translated: CASSMNTEAFF.

This chain uses TRBV6-6 with TRBJ2-7, with TRBD2 as a possible D gene (5 bases). Germline CDR1 MNHNY, CDR2 SVGAGI (reference sequence). CDR3 size: 15 residues. V was cut by 2 bases and J by 2 bases, with 13 bases left in between. This CDR3 is CASSYQRASPYEQYF. In DNA form, the CDR3 reads TGTGCCAGCAGTTACCAGAGGGCCAGCCCCTACGAGCAGTACTTC.

CDR3 bases: TGTGCCTGGAGTGTACGAATCGCCAGCGGGCAGCCCCAGCATTTT. Encoded protein: CAWSVRIASGQPQHF. V and J are TRBV30 and TRBJ1-5, with D unclear. Germline-derived CDR1 and CDR2 are GTSNPN and SVGIG (reference sequence). The V end lost 0 bases, the J end lost 7 bases, and 16 bases lay between the germline ends. The CDR3 covers 15 residues.

J is TRBJ1-2 and V is TRBV4-1; D might be TRBD1 (5 bases). The CDR3 is 18 residues long. CDR1 and CDR2 (germline): MGHRA, YSYEKL. V lost 3 bases, J lost 7 bases, and 27 bases lay in between. The CDR3, as DNA: TGCGCCAGCAGCCAGAAAGGGCGGGGTGAGACCCGGGGGGGTGGCTACACCTTC. Translated: CASSQKGRGETRGGGYTF.

The chain combines TRBV19 with TRBJ2-7; tentatively, D is TRBD2 (7 bases). In germline, CDR1 is LNHDA, CDR2 SQIVND (reference sequence). The CDR3 has 16 residues. Between the trimmed V and J ends, which lost 3 bases and 2 bases, there was a span of 17 bases. The DNA for the CDR3 is TGTGCCAGTAGTATGGCCGCGGGGGACACCACCTACGAGCAGTACTTC. Its translation: CASSMAAGDTTYEQYF.

The chain recombines TRBV2 with TRBJ1-5, with no clear D. The CDR3 loop spans 14 amino acids. Germline values: CDR1 SNHLY, CDR2 FYNNEI. V shed 10 bases and J shed 0 bases, with 13 bases lying between them. The CDR3 DNA is TGTGCCACCAGACCTTCTAATAGCAATCAGCCCCAGCATTTT. Its translation: CATRPSNSNQPQHF. Complete variable domain (other parts from reference TRBV2 and TRBJ1-5): EPEVTQTPSHQVTQMGQEVILRCVPISNHLYFYWYRQILGQKVEFLVSFYNNEISEKSEIFDDQFSVERPDGSNFTLKIRSTKLEDSAMYFCATRPSNSNQPQHFGDGTRLSIL.

This clone appeared a single time. The chain combines TRBV5-1 with TRBJ1-1; 7 nucleotides agree with TRBD1. V lost 0 bases, J lost 3 bases, and 2 bases stayed unmatched. Germline CDR1 reads SGHRS; CDR2 reads YFSETQ. The CDR3 consists of 14 residues. The CDR3 reads CASSLGQGYTEAFF. The CDR3, as DNA: TGCGCCAGCAGCTTGGGACAGGGATACACTGAAGCTTTCTTT.

The V gene is TRBV2, the J gene TRBJ1-3; the D gene is possibly TRBD1 (5 bases). From germline, CDR1 is SNHLY and CDR2 FYNNEI. Trimming took 8 bases from V and 1 from J, leaving 12 bases between them. This CDR3 is 14 amino acids long. CDR3 coding DNA: TGTGCCAGCGACAGAGAAAGGTCTGGAAACACCATATATTTT. Translating it yields CASDRERSGNTIYF.

This clone was seen just once. The chain uses TRBV29-1 and TRBJ1-3; possible D gene TRBD1, 6 bases. This CDR3 has 14 amino acids. V shed 7 bases and J shed 0 bases, with 13 bases lying between them. Germline CDR1 SQVTM, CDR2 ANQGSEA. Here the CDR3 DNA reads TGCAGCGCACACCGGGACACCTCTGGAAACACCATATATTTT. Amino acids: CSAHRDTSGNTIYF.

The chain links TRBV5-1 to TRBJ2-1; 8 positions agree with TRBD2. CDR1 and CDR2 (germline): SGHRS, YFSETQ. CDR3 size: 15 residues. The V segment lost 7 bases and the J segment 0 bases; nucleotides outside the gene matches: 6. The CDR3 loop reads CASLSGTGSYNEQFF. As DNA, the CDR3 is TGCGCCAGCCTTAGCGGGACCGGCTCCTACAATGAGCAGTTCTTC.

This chain connects TRBV18 to TRBJ1-5; D is possibly TRBD1 (5 bases). Between the trimmed V and J ends, which lost 8 bases and 7 bases, there was a span of 15 bases. CDR1 and CDR2 (germline): KGHSH, LQKENI. The CDR3 runs 13 residues. CDR3 region: CASALGGEQPQHF. In DNA form, the CDR3 reads TGTGCCAGCGCACTGGGGGGAGAGCAGCCCCAGCATTTT.

This rearrangement joins TRBV9 to TRBJ1-1; 8 bases agree with TRBD1. V lost 3 bases and J lost 3; bases outside the gene matches: 1. The CDR3 runs 13 residues. Germline V CDR1 and CDR2: SGDLS, YYNGEE. The CDR3: CASSGQGYTEAFF. CDR3 bases: TGTGCCAGCAGCGGACAGGGGTACACTGAAGCTTTCTTT.

The chain employs TRBV19 and TRBJ2-5, with 7 bases that match TRBD1. The CDR3 is 13 amino acids. Trimming cost V 4 bases and J 1 base; bases outside gene matches: 0. Germline loops: CDR1 LNHDA, CDR2 SQIVND (reference sequence). This CDR3 is CASSRTGQETQYF. As DNA, the CDR3 is TGTGCCAGTAGTAGGACAGGCCAAGAGACCCAGTACTTC. The full variable domain, in which reference TRBV19 and TRBJ2-5 provide the parts outside the CDR3, is DGGITQSPKYLFRKEGQNVTLSCEQNLNHDAMYWYRQDPGQGLRLIYYSQIVNDFQKGDIAEGYSVSREKKESFPLTVTSAQKNPTAFYLCASSRTGQETQYFGPGTRLLVL.